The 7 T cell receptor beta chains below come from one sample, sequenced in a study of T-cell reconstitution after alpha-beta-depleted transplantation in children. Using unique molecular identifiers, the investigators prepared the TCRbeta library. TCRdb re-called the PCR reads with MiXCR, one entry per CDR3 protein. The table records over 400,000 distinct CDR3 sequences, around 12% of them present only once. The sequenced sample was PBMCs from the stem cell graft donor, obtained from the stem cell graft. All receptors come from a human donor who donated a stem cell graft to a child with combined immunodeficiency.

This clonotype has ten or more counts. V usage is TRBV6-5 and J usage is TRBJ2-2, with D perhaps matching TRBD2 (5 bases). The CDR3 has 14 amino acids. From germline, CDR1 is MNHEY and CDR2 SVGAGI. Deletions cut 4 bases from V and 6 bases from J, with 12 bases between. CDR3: CASSLASRAGELFF. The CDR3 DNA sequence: TGTGCCAGCAGTTTAGCGTCGCGGGCCGGGGAGCTGTTTTTT.

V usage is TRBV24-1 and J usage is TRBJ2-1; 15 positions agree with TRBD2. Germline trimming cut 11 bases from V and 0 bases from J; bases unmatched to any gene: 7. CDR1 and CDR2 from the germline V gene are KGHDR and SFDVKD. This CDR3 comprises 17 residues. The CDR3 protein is CAIPGTSGRSSYNEQFF. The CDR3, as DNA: TGTGCCATCCCCGGGACTAGCGGGAGGAGCTCCTACAATGAGCAGTTCTTC.

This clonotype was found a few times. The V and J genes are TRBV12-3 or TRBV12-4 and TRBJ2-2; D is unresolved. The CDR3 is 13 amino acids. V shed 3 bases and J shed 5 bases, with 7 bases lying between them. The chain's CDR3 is CASSLDRTGELFF. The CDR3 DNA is TGTGCCAGCAGTTTGGATAGGACCGGGGAGCTGTTTTTT.

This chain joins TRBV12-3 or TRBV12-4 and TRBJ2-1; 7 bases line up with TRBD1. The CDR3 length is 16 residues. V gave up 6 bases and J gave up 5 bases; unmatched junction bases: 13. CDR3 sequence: CASSLGLGQINNEQFF. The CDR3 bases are TGTGCCAGCAGCTTGGGTTTGGGACAGATTAACAATGAGCAGTTCTTC.

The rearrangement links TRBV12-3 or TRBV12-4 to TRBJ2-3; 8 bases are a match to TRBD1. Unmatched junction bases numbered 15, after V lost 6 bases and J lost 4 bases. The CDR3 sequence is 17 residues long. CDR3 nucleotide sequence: TGTGCCAGCAGAGATACCCCCGGACAGGGAAGGGCAGATACGCAGTATTTT. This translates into CASRDTPGQGRADTQYF.

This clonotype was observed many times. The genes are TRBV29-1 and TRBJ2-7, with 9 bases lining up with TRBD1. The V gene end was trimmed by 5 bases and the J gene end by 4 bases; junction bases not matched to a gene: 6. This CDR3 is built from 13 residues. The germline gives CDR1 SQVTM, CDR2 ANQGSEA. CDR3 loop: CSVRQGDGYEQYF. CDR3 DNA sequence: TGCAGCGTTAGACAGGGGGACGGTTACGAGCAGTACTTC.

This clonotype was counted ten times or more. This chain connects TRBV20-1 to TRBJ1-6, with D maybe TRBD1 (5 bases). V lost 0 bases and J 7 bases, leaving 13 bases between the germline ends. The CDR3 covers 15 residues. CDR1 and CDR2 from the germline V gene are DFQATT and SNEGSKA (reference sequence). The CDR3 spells CSARDSGWGNSPLHF. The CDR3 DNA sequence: TGCAGTGCTAGAGATTCAGGGTGGGGGAATTCACCCCTCCACTTT.